The present T cell receptor (beta chain) was sequenced within a study of human T cells and chemical hapten exposure. Trimming stripped 0 bases from V and 6 bases from J, with 10 bases between. Germline V CDR1 and CDR2: LGHNA, YNFKEQ. The CDR3 runs to 14 residues. The time point here: healthy volunteer bleed at 2 weeks. Unfractionated whole blood was the source of the extracted total RNA. Per the original data handling: TCR counts had a median of approximately 87,000 per sample and spanned roughly 20,000 to 750,000. From the RACE reads, TCRdb called clonotypes with MiXCR, one entry per CDR3 protein. TCRdb, not the original authors, processed these V and J calls. The sample lists around 130,000 distinct CDR3 sequences, about 9.4% occurring once.

The sequencing input was whole blood. This TCR was sampled from a male donor in good health. Some clones in this sample may be carry-over from other donors' samples. The rearrangement joins TRBV4-2 to TRBJ2-3; no reliable D call. CDR3 DNA sequence: TGTGCCAGCAGCCAAGATCTAAGTGTGGATACGCAGTATTTT. Its protein is CASSQDLSVDTQYF.